The 5 T cell receptor beta chains in this list originate from one sample, sequenced in a study of brain T cells in children with intractable seizures. Time point described: blood from clinic visit 5 months post-surgery; TSC patient then seizure free. The data were produced by immunoSEQ multiplex PCR, yet TCRdb's version contains in-frame clones alone and is incomplete. The sample records around 340,000 clones, over 85% being singletons. This specimen consisted of peripheral blood, obtained 4 to 6 months after surgery. All receptors come from a boy younger than two with tuberous sclerosis and intractable seizures.

V gene TRBV5-4 combines with J gene TRBJ1-4, with TRBD1 matching 7 bases. This CDR3 has 13 residues. Germline V gives CDR1 SGHNT, CDR2 YYREEE (reference sequence). V lost 0 bases, J lost 7 bases, and 0 bases stayed unmatched. CDR3 bases: TGTGCCAGCAGCTTGGACAGGGGTGAAAAACTGTTTTTT. The encoded protein is CASSLDRGEKLFF.

The chain links TRBV19 to TRBJ1-4; D not certain. Trimming took 5 bases from V and 6 from J, leaving 13 bases between them. CDR3 length: 14 amino acids. Germline CDR1 LNHDA, CDR2 SQIVND (reference sequence). Here the CDR3 DNA reads TGTGCCAGTAGTCGGGGTTACATTGATGAAAAACTGTTTTTT. Residues: CASSRGYIDEKLFF.

The rearrangement links TRBV19 to TRBJ1-2, with D perhaps matching TRBD1 (5 bases). CDR3 length: 13 amino acids. V was pared by 3 bases and J by 0 bases, with 5 bases between. The germline V gene has CDR1 LNHDA and CDR2 SQIVND (reference sequence). The DNA of the CDR3 is TGTGCCAGTAGTATGACAGCTAACTATGGCTACACCTTC. Protein: CASSMTANYGYTF.

The chain couples TRBV9 to TRBJ1-2; D is unclear. V was clipped by 4 bases and J by 0 bases, with 16 bases between them. Germline values: CDR1 SGDLS, CDR2 YYNGEE. CDR3 length equals 16 residues. For the CDR3, the DNA is TGTGCCAGCAGCCCTAGAGGCATTACTACTAACTATGGCTACACCTTC. Its protein product is CASSPRGITTNYGYTF.

The V and J genes are TRBV7-2 and TRBJ2-3; D might be TRBD2 (7 bases). The CDR3 loop spans 14 amino acids. The germline gives CDR1 SGHTA, CDR2 FQGNSA. The germline V and J ends were trimmed by 7 bases and 5 bases, with 16 bases remaining between them. The CDR3 reads CASTPGGRIDTQYF. DNA for the CDR3: TGTGCCAGCACTCCCGGGGGGCGTATAGATACGCAGTATTTT.